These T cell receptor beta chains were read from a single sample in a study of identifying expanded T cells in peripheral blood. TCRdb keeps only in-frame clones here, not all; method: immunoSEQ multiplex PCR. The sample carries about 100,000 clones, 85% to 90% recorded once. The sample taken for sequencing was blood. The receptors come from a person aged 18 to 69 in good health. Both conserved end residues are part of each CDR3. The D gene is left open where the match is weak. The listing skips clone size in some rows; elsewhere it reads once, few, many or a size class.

CDR3: CASSFGLPPAEQYF; DNA: TGTGCCAGCAGCTTTGGGCTGCCACCCGCGGAGCAGTACTTC; length: 14; J: TRBJ2-7; V: TRBV5-4; D: NA; size: NA
CDR3: CASSPRGSSYNEQFF; DNA: TGTGCCAGCTCACCCAGGGGGAGCTCCTACAATGAGCAGTTCTTC; length: 15; J: TRBJ2-1; V: TRBV18; D: TRBD1; size: NA
CDR3: CASSLVHLNQPQHF; DNA: TGTGCCAGCAGCTTAGTGCACCTCAATCAGCCCCAGCATTTT; length: 14; J: TRBJ1-5; V: TRBV7-2; D: NA; size: once
CDR3: CASSLDQGMTGEAFF; DNA: TGTGCCAGCAGCTTAGATCAAGGCATGACAGGGGAAGCTTTCTTT; length: 15; J: TRBJ1-1; V: TRBV11-2; D: TRBD1; size: NA
CDR3: CASSAYRDTPYEQYF; DNA: TGTGCCAGCAGCGCTTACCGGGACACCCCCTACGAGCAGTACTTC; length: 15; J: TRBJ2-7; V: TRBV9; D: NA; size: NA
CDR3: CASSQLQKTSTDTQYF; DNA: TGTGCCAGCAGTCAGCTACAGAAAACTAGCACAGATACGCAGTATTTT; length: 16; J: TRBJ2-3; V: TRBV28; D: NA; size: NA
CDR3: CASSIEGTRGAFF; DNA: TGTGCCAGTAGTATAGAGGGCACCCGTGGGGCTTTCTTT; length: 13; J: TRBJ1-1; V: TRBV19; D: NA; size: NA
CDR3: CASSWQAGTGIDTQYF; DNA: TGTGCCAGCAGTTGGCAAGCCGGGACAGGGATAGATACGCAGTATTTT; length: 16; J: TRBJ2-3; V: TRBV6-5; D: TRBD1; size: NA
CDR3: CASSSDTSSYEQYF; DNA: TGCGCCAGCAGCTCCGACACTAGCTCCTACGAGCAGTACTTC; length: 14; J: TRBJ2-7; V: TRBV5-1; D: NA; size: NA
CDR3: CASSLTLSYNSPLHF; DNA: TGTGCCAGCAGTTTAACACTCTCCTATAATTCACCCCTCCACTTT; length: 15; J: TRBJ1-6; V: TRBV28; D: NA; size: NA
CDR3: CASSLNPYEQYF; DNA: TGTGCCAGCAGCTTAAACCCCTACGAGCAGTACTTC; length: 12; J: TRBJ2-7; V: TRBV11-2; D: NA; size: NA
CDR3: CASSLTGGTSYEQYF; DNA: TGCGCCAGCAGCTTGACCGGGGGGACCTCCTACGAGCAGTACTTC; length: 15; J: TRBJ2-7; V: TRBV5-1; D: TRBD2; size: NA
CDR3: CASSLPENRAYGYTF; DNA: TGTGCCAGCAGCCTCCCCGAGAACAGGGCCTATGGCTACACCTTC; length: 15; J: TRBJ1-2; V: TRBV7-9; D: NA; size: few
CDR3: CASSLPFYSNQPQHF; DNA: TGTGCCAGCAGTCTTCCCTTTTATAGCAATCAGCCCCAGCATTTT; length: 15; J: TRBJ1-5; V: TRBV6-1; D: NA; size: NA
CDR3: CASSFLGTRTQETQYF; DNA: TGTGCCAGCAGTTTCCTCGGGACACGGACCCAAGAGACCCAGTACTTC; length: 16; J: TRBJ2-5; V: TRBV6-5; D: NA; size: NA
CDR3: CASILGQDNQPQHF; DNA: TGTGCCAGCATTCTGGGACAGGACAATCAGCCCCAGCATTTT; length: 14; J: TRBJ1-5; V: TRBV28; D: TRBD1; size: NA
CDR3: CASSLITANEKLFF; DNA: TGCGCCAGCAGCTTGATAACAGCTAATGAAAAACTGTTTTTT; length: 14; J: TRBJ1-4; V: TRBV5-1; D: NA; size: NA
CDR3: CASSPQTVNTGELFF; DNA: TGTGCCAGCTCACCACAAACCGTGAACACCGGGGAGCTGTTTTTT; length: 15; J: TRBJ2-2; V: TRBV18; D: NA; size: once
CDR3: CASSQGYTGNGYTF; DNA: TGCGCCAGCAGCCAAGGTTACACAGGGAATGGCTACACCTTC; length: 14; J: TRBJ1-2; V: TRBV4-3; D: NA; size: NA
CDR3: CAISDQGLRVGTQYF; DNA: TGTGCCATCAGTGACCAGGGCCTAAGGGTCGGTACGCAGTATTTT; length: 15; J: TRBJ2-3; V: TRBV10-3; D: NA; size: NA
CDR3: CSVGQGMFNEQFF; DNA: TGCAGCGTTGGACAGGGGATGTTCAATGAGCAGTTCTTC; length: 13; J: TRBJ2-1; V: TRBV29-1; D: TRBD1; size: NA
CDR3: CASSPSYEQYF; DNA: TGTGCCAGCAGCCCAAGCTACGAGCAGTACTTC; length: 11; J: TRBJ2-7; V: TRBV7-9; D: NA; size: NA
CDR3: CASSRDRVQGGYTF; DNA: TGTGCCAGCAGCCGGGACAGGGTCCAGGGCGGCTACACCTTC; length: 14; J: TRBJ1-2; V: TRBV6-5; D: TRBD1; size: few
CDR3: CASSQTSLGETQYF; DNA: TGTGCCAGCAGCCAAACCTCCCTAGGAGAGACCCAGTACTTC; length: 14; J: TRBJ2-5; V: TRBV11-1; D: NA; size: NA
CDR3: CASSLAWVGADKNIQYF; DNA: TGTGCCAGCAGCTTAGCCTGGGTGGGGGCGGACAAAAACATTCAGTACTTC; length: 17; J: TRBJ2-4; V: TRBV7-2; D: NA; size: NA